This entry describes one TCR beta chain. This entry is derived from a study of blood T cell repertoires in COVID-19. The wider study: Spain, Italy and the United States supplied samples that represented acute and convalescent COVID-19. Nucleic acid was either cDNA or gDNA, and it came from T cells, B-cell-depleted T cells, or PBMCs.

This CDR3 has 16 amino acids. Germline-derived CDR1 and CDR2 are LGHNA and YNFKEQ. The germline V and J ends were trimmed by 0 bases and 14 bases, with 25 bases remaining between them. Original analysis: Reference gene primer amplification gave estimated nucleated cell counts. The protocol was immunoSEQ multiplex PCR, while the TCRdb copy is restricted to in-frame clones and leaves out a portion. V and J calls plus clone size are reproduced from that table; the DNA served to infer D and trimming. The data show 200,000 to 250,000 clones, about 78% seen once. Sequenced: peripheral blood. The rearrangement joins TRBV4-2 to TRBJ2-5, with D perhaps TRBD1 (5 bases). The clonotype comes from a woman aged 70-85 years with acute or convalescent COVID-19. The chain's CDR3 is CASSQERLGLEGITYF. CDR3 sequence (DNA): TGTGCCAGCAGCCAAGAAAGACTGGGGCTAGAAGGGATAACTTACTTC.